This paragraph reports one T cell receptor (beta chain). Its matching antigen is unknown. CDR1 is MGHDK and CDR2 is SYGVNS in the germline V gene. CDR3 size: 15 residues. With V trimmed by 1 base and J by 6 bases, 5 bases remained unmatched. The protocol was immunoSEQ multiplex PCR, while the TCRdb copy is restricted to in-frame clones and leaves out a portion. The repertoire holds roughly 41,000 clones, 69% seen once, with approximately 2.6% in the top ten. The data belong to a study of PD-1 blockade in classical Hodgkin lymphoma. General study points: Baseline TCR diversity was reportedly lower in newly diagnosed patients than healthy donors. Baseline diversity was lower in partial responders and progressors than complete responders.

Specified time point: cycle 4 day 1 (C4D1), after less than 7 weeks of nivolumab. The patients all showed relapse after autologous stem cell transplantation, while their brentuximab vedotin exposure varied. The sample was peripheral blood mononuclear cells (PBMCs), taken before the fourth cycle of nivolumab. The chain has TRBV25-1 and TRBJ2-3, with 9 bases that match TRBD2. The source of this sequence is a human donor with classical Hodgkin lymphoma. The chain's CDR3 is CASSEWAGGHDTQYF. CDR3 in DNA: TGTGCCAGCAGTGAATGGGCGGGGGGGCACGATACGCAGTATTTT.